This entry lists 25 T cell receptor beta chains sequenced from one sample in a study of T cell responses to AZD1222 COVID-19 vaccine. The method was immunoSEQ multiplex PCR; TCRdb's version includes in-frame clones alone and lacks a portion of them. The table includes tens of thousands of clones, approximately 90% detected once. The material sequenced was peripheral blood, taken 28 days after the second AZD1222 dose. The receptors come from an adult who received the AZD1222 COVID-19 vaccine.

DNA for the CDR3: TGTGCCAGCAGCTTAGGCATAGGGATTGTCACTGAAGCTTTCTTT. Protein sequence: CASSLGIGIVTEAFF. The chain joins TRBV7-9 to TRBJ1-1; D gene unclear. Germline loops: CDR1 SEHNR, CDR2 FQNEAQ (reference sequence). The CDR3 extends over 15 amino acids. The V end lost 1 base, the J end lost 4 bases, and 13 bases lay between the germline ends.

This clone came up a few times. The V and J genes are TRBV15 and TRBJ1-5; perhaps TRBD1 as D (5 bases). Between the trimmed V and J ends, which lost 0 bases and 4 bases, there was a span of 7 bases. Germline assignment: CDR1 LNHNV and CDR2 YYDKDF (reference sequence). CDR3 length equals 14 residues. CDR3 sequence (DNA): TGTGCCACCAGCAGAGATCCAGGGAATCAGCCCCAGCATTTT. Protein: CATSRDPGNQPQHF.

The rearrangement links TRBV19 to TRBJ1-3; D remains unclear. Per the germline V gene, CDR1 is LNHDA and CDR2 is SQIVND (reference sequence). Trimming removed 5 bases from V and 0 bases from J, with 8 bases in between. This CDR3 comprises 14 residues. The CDR3 spells CASSSKTSGNTIYF. DNA for the CDR3: TGTGCCAGTAGTTCTAAAACCTCTGGAAACACCATATATTTT.

The chain is built from TRBV7-9 and TRBJ2-3; TRBD2 agrees at 8 bases. Germline V lookup: CDR1 SEHNR, CDR2 FQNEAQ (reference sequence). This CDR3 contains 14 residues. The V and J ends lost 4 bases and 5 bases, in that order; junction bases with no gene match: 5. The CDR3: CASSSGAGVDTQYF. The CDR3, as DNA: TGTGCCAGCAGCTCCGGAGCGGGAGTAGATACGCAGTATTTT.

This rearrangement joins TRBV6-5 to TRBJ2-7; the D is unclear. Germline V CDR1 and CDR2: MNHEY, SVGAGI. V lost 8 bases and J 0 bases, leaving 5 bases between the germline ends. This CDR3 is built from 11 residues. The CDR3 spells CASGVSYEQYF. CDR3 DNA: TGTGCCAGCGGGGTCTCCTACGAGCAGTACTTC.

The rearrangement joins TRBV11-2 to TRBJ1-1; D unclear. This CDR3 is 12 amino acids long. Per germline, CDR1 SGHAT and CDR2 FQNNGV. V lost 3 bases to trimming and J lost 5 bases, with 7 bases between them. The CDR3 is CASSFEGTEAFF. Written as DNA, the CDR3 is TGTGCCAGCAGCTTCGAGGGTACTGAAGCTTTCTTT.

The chain employs TRBV7-3 and TRBJ2-2; 10 bases agree with TRBD1. With V trimmed by 4 bases and J by 3 bases, 5 bases remained unmatched. Germline V CDR1 and CDR2: SGHTA, FQGTGA. There are 16 residues in the CDR3. The CDR3: CASSSGTGADTGELFF. The DNA for the CDR3 is TGTGCCAGCAGCTCCGGGACAGGGGCGGACACCGGGGAGCTGTTTTTT.

Notes on this clone: Additional DNA sequences in this sample encode the identical CDR3. The gene calls are TRBV27 and TRBJ2-6, with 10 positions matching TRBD2. V was clipped by 4 bases and J by 2 bases; unmatched bases: 5. The CDR3 covers 17 residues. CDR1 is MNHEY and CDR2 is SMNVEV in the germline V gene (reference sequence). The CDR3 spells CASSSYSGRPGANVLTF. The CDR3 DNA follows: TGTGCCAGCAGTTCTTATAGCGGGAGGCCTGGGGCCAACGTCCTGACTTTC.

The rearrangement links TRBV5-1 to TRBJ1-5; D is unclear. This CDR3 has 14 residues. Trimming stripped 0 bases from V and 6 bases from J, with 10 bases between. In germline, CDR1 is SGHRS, CDR2 YFSETQ. CDR3 residues: CASSLEGEGQPQHF. Here the CDR3 DNA reads TGCGCCAGCAGCTTGGAGGGAGAGGGTCAGCCCCAGCATTTT.

As for this clone: Other DNA sequences from this sample encode an identical CDR3 as well. The CDR3 here is CATPGQGSDYGYTF. In DNA form, the CDR3 reads TGTGCCACTCCGGGACAGGGTAGTGACTATGGCTACACCTTC. J is TRBJ1-2 and V is TRBV28, with 9 bases that match TRBD1. The CDR3 has 14 amino acids. V dropped 10 bases and J dropped 3; count of bases not matched to a gene: 9. Germline lookup yields CDR1 MDHEN and CDR2 SYDVKM.

This chain links TRBV27 with TRBJ1-5; the match to TRBD1 covers 9 bases. J was trimmed by 7 bases and V by 6 bases; bases with no gene match: 10. CDR1 MNHEY and CDR2 SMNVEV come from the germline V gene (reference sequence). This CDR3 has 15 amino acids. CDR3 sequence: CASRETGGAGQPQHF. In DNA, the CDR3 is TGTGCCAGCAGGGAAACAGGGGGCGCCGGGCAGCCCCAGCATTTT.

The gene calls are TRBV29-1 and TRBJ2-3, with D unclear. Trimming left V 1 base short and J 5 bases short, with 10 bases between. The CDR3 runs 13 residues. Germline CDR1 and CDR2: SQVTM and ANQGSEA. CDR3 DNA: TGCAGCGTTGAAGGGGGTGGTAGAGATACGCAGTATTTT. Residues: CSVEGGGRDTQYF.

V gene TRBV7-2 combines with J gene TRBJ2-5; TRBD1 agrees at 7 bases. CDR1 and CDR2 from the germline V gene are SGHTA and FQGNSA. The CDR3 runs 15 residues. Unmatched junction bases numbered 4, after V lost 3 bases and J lost 0 bases. The CDR3 sequence: CASSFDRAYQETQYF. The CDR3 region has the DNA TGTGCCAGCAGCTTTGACAGGGCCTACCAAGAGACCCAGTACTTC.

This clone was counted once. The chain employs TRBV3-1 (or the pseudogene TRBV3-2) and TRBJ1-1; D is undetermined. V dropped 1 base and J dropped 4 bases, with 10 bases sitting between them. The CDR3 has 14 residues. Germline CDR1 and CDR2: LGHDT and YNNKEL (reference sequence). Here the CDR3 reads CASSQGGSVTEAFF. The CDR3 nucleotides are TGTGCCAGCAGCCAAGGGGGATCGGTCACTGAAGCTTTCTTT.

The chain recombines TRBV14 with TRBJ1-6; 8 positions agree with TRBD1. Germline loops: CDR1 SGHDN, CDR2 FVKESK. This CDR3 has 16 residues. Germline trimming cut 2 bases from V and 6 bases from J; bases unmatched to any gene: 6. The CDR3: CASSQKRDRTNSPLHF. In DNA form, the CDR3 reads TGTGCCAGCAGCCAAAAAAGGGACAGGACTAATTCACCCCTCCACTTT.

The DNA of the CDR3 is TGTGCCAGTAGGGGCAGAAACTATGGCTACACCTTC. It specifies CASRGRNYGYTF. The rearrangement links TRBV12-3 or TRBV12-4 to TRBJ1-2, with a weak D call TRBD1 (5 bases). V was pared by 9 bases and J by 2 bases, with 10 bases between. The CDR3 loop spans 12 amino acids.

The chain couples TRBV11-2 to TRBJ2-7; 7 bases line up with TRBD2. From germline, CDR1 is SGHAT and CDR2 FQNNGV. The CDR3 loop spans 15 amino acids. Germline trimming cut 1 base from V and 2 bases from J; bases unmatched to any gene: 5. The CDR3 bases are TGTGCCAGCAGCTTAGGCAGCGGGGTTGCCTACGAGCAGTACTTC. Translating it yields CASSLGSGVAYEQYF.

The V and J genes are TRBV2 and TRBJ1-3, with unresolved D. The germline CDR1 and CDR2 sequences are SNHLY and FYNNEI. V was trimmed by 6 bases and J by 0 bases, leaving 6 bases between them. The CDR3 consists of 13 residues. The CDR3 spells CASRAASGNTIYF. In DNA form, the CDR3 reads TGTGCCAGCAGGGCAGCCTCTGGAAACACCATATATTTT. The variable domain in full, completed from reference TRBV2 and TRBJ1-3, reads EPEVTQTPSHQVTQMGQEVILRCVPISNHLYFYWYRQILGQKVEFLVSFYNNEISEKSEIFDDQFSVERPDGSNFTLKIRSTKLEDSAMYFCASRAASGNTIYFGEGSWLTVV.

The chain is built from TRBV27 and TRBJ1-1; D gene ambiguous. The CDR3 spans 18 residues. In germline, CDR1 is MNHEY, CDR2 SMNVEV (reference sequence). V shed 3 bases and J shed 0 bases, with 20 bases lying between them. This CDR3 reads CASSFYLRGRIMNTEAFF. CDR3 sequence (DNA): TGTGCCAGCAGTTTTTATCTTCGGGGTCGCATCATGAACACTGAAGCTTTCTTT.

The rearrangement uses TRBV3-1 (or the pseudogene TRBV3-2) and TRBJ1-3; D is ambiguous. V was shortened by 2 bases and J by 4 bases, with 9 bases between the two germline ends. This CDR3 region has 14 residues. Germline V gene sequence: CDR1 LGHDT, CDR2 YNNKEL (reference sequence). In DNA, the CDR3 is TGTGCCAGCAGCCAACCGGGTCCCGGAAACACCATATATTTT. It is translated as CASSQPGPGNTIYF.

This chain uses TRBV6-6 with TRBJ2-7; 10 nucleotides match TRBD1. The CDR3 runs to 15 residues. From germline, CDR1 is MNHNY and CDR2 SVGAGI (reference sequence). The J segment lost 5 bases and the V segment lost 1 base, leaving 5 bases of the junction unmatched. The CDR3 DNA follows: TGTGCCAGCAGTTACTTGCTGACAGGGGGCCACGAGCAGTACTTC. Its protein product is CASSYLLTGGHEQYF.

This chain links TRBV7-9 with TRBJ2-5, with a weak D call TRBD2 (6 bases). CDR1 is SEHNR, CDR2 FQNEAQ, per germline (reference sequence). CDR3 size: 16 residues. V lost 5 bases and J lost 5, with 21 bases in between. The CDR3 nucleotides are TGTGCCAGCAGCGGGATTTGGGGACTGAGAGGGGAGACCCAGTACTTC. It is translated as CASSGIWGLRGETQYF.

This rearrangement joins TRBV28 to TRBJ2-1; D is perhaps TRBD2 (6 bases). V was trimmed by 5 bases and J by 4 bases, leaving 9 bases between them. Germline CDR1 and CDR2: MDHEN and SYDVKM. The CDR3 runs 13 residues. CDR3 in amino acids: CASSQDYYNEQFF. CDR3 nucleotide sequence: TGTGCCAGCAGTCAGGACTATTACAATGAGCAGTTCTTC.

The V call is TRBV27, the J call TRBJ1-1; 11 nucleotides line up with TRBD1. V shed 2 bases and J 0 bases; nucleotides not matched to a gene: 5. The CDR3 is 17 residues long. The germline V gene encodes CDR1 MNHEY and CDR2 SMNVEV (reference sequence). In DNA, the CDR3 is TGTGCCAGCAGTTTAAGAAGGGACAGGGGGATGAACACTGAAGCTTTCTTT. Protein: CASSLRRDRGMNTEAFF.

This clone ranks as large. The gene calls are TRBV6-1 and TRBJ2-7; 10 bases are a match to TRBD2. The CDR3 sequence is 15 residues long. Germline values: CDR1 MNHNS, CDR2 SASEGT. Trimming removed 0 bases from V and 5 bases from J; junction bases left unmatched: 4. The CDR3: CASSEALGLAHEQYF. The DNA of the CDR3 is TGTGCCAGCAGTGAAGCGCTGGGACTAGCGCACGAGCAGTACTTC.